Each of the 8 T cell receptor beta chains below was sequenced from the same sample in a study of a mutant IDH1 vaccine in newly diagnosed glioma. Using immunoSEQ multiplex PCR, the repertoire was profiled, and TCRdb retains in-frame clones only, with some absent. The table lists fewer than 40,000 clones, over 75% of them singletons. Regarding time point: baseline, week 1 (first vaccination visit). Specified treatment: pre-vaccination baseline after standard-of-care therapy. The sequencing used PBMCs, collected from a glioma patient treated with radiotherapy, temozolomide or both. Receptor source: a man younger than 45 with glioma.

The rearrangement links TRBV30 to TRBJ1-5, with a weak D call TRBD1 (6 bases). This CDR3 contains 15 residues. Germline V gene sequence: CDR1 GTSNPN, CDR2 SVGIG (reference sequence). Trimming removed 3 bases at V and 6 bases at J, with 18 bases between. Here the CDR3 DNA reads TGTGCCTGGAGCCTATTACAGGGTGGGGGTCAGCCCCAGCATTTT. Protein: CAWSLLQGGGQPQHF.

This clone has just a few counts. V and J are TRBV15 and TRBJ1-5; TRBD1 aligns across 7 bases. The CDR3 length is 14 residues. V gave up 2 bases and J gave up 4 bases; unmatched junction bases: 2. CDR1 is LNHNV, CDR2 YYDKDF, per germline (reference sequence). The CDR3 sequence is CATSRQGENQPQHF. CDR3 in DNA: TGTGCCACCAGCAGACAGGGGGAAAATCAGCCCCAGCATTTT.

Notes on this clone: Other nucleotide sequences from this sample produce the same CDR3. V is TRBV7-2 and J is TRBJ1-1, with D hard to call. V dropped 1 base and J dropped 4 bases, with 10 bases sitting between them. The CDR3 is 14 amino acids. Germline V CDR1 and CDR2: SGHTA, FQGNSA. CDR3 DNA: TGTGCCAGCAGCTTAGGAGGATTAGGCACTGAAGCTTTCTTT. Encoded protein: CASSLGGLGTEAFF.

The chain is built from TRBV27 and TRBJ1-2, with D hard to call. The V end lost 8 bases, the J end lost 3 bases, and 13 bases lay between the germline ends. The CDR3 is made up of 13 amino acids. The germline gives CDR1 MNHEY, CDR2 SMNVEV (reference sequence). The chain's CDR3 is CASSPDSYYGYTF. CDR3 bases: TGTGCCAGCTCCCCGGACTCCTACTATGGCTACACCTTC.

This chain uses TRBV28 with TRBJ1-2; 7 nucleotides line up with TRBD1. Germline values: CDR1 MDHEN, CDR2 SYDVKM. This CDR3 contains 14 residues. The ends lost 7 bases at V and 0 bases at J; junction bases unmatched: 5. The CDR3 DNA is TGTGCCAGCAACGCAGGGGGTCCTAACTATGGCTACACCTTC. Residues: CASNAGGPNYGYTF.

This chain uses TRBV5-8 with TRBJ1-1; the match to TRBD1 covers 9 bases. The CDR3 extends over 15 amino acids. Germline assignment: CDR1 SGHTS and CDR2 YDEGEE. Trimming removed 3 bases from V and 10 bases from J; junction bases left unmatched: 13. CDR3 nucleotide sequence: TGTGCCAGCAGCTCCTACAGACAGGGGGGAGCGGGAGCTTTCTTT. Protein: CASSSYRQGGAGAFF.

The V gene is TRBV7-2, the J gene TRBJ2-5, with D tentatively TRBD1 or TRBD2 (5 bases each). Germline CDR1 SGHTA, CDR2 FQGNSA. Trimming shortened V by 3 bases and J by 3 bases, and 11 bases separated the two germline ends. The CDR3 runs 14 residues. CDR3 sequence (DNA): TGTGCCAGCAGCTTCTCCGGGACCAAAGAGACCCAGTACTTC. Its protein is CASSFSGTKETQYF.

The chain is built from TRBV19 and TRBJ1-1, with D uncertain. CDR1 and CDR2 from the germline V gene are LNHDA and SQIVND (reference sequence). This CDR3 has 14 amino acids. The V gene lost 2 bases and the J gene lost 6 bases, with 13 bases spanning the gap. The CDR3, as DNA: TGTGCCAGTAGTATACCGGTTCTTGGGGCTGAAGCTTTCTTT. Its protein is CASSIPVLGAEAFF.